A selection of T cell receptor beta chains follows, all from one sample in a study of blood T cell repertoires in COVID-19. Only in-frame clones appear in the TCRdb table, and some are missing; sequencing was by immunoSEQ multiplex PCR. The sample consists of roughly 200,000 clones, roughly 75% of them appearing once. The specimen was peripheral blood. Receptor source: a man in his 70s with active or convalescent COVID-19. Both conserved end residues are part of each CDR3. Fields, in order: V gene, D gene, clone size, J gene, CDR3 DNA, CDR3 protein. The D gene is left open where the match is weak. The listing skips clone size in some rows; elsewhere it reads once, few, many or a size class.

V gene: TRBV5-5
D gene: TRBD2
clone size: -
J gene: TRBJ2-1
CDR3 DNA: TGTGCCAGCAGCCGGAGGGGGACTAGCGGCTGGGATGAGCAGTTCTTC
CDR3 protein: CASSRRGTSGWDEQFF

V gene: TRBV6-5
D gene: -
clone size: -
J gene: TRBJ1-5
CDR3 DNA: TGTGCCAGCAGTTACTCGTCAGGGAAGGATCAGCCCCAGCATTTT
CDR3 protein: CASSYSSGKDQPQHF

V gene: TRBV3-1/TRBV3-2
D gene: -
clone size: -
J gene: TRBJ1-2
CDR3 DNA: TGTGCCAGCAGCCAAGATCAGGGAGGCTACACCTTC
CDR3 protein: CASSQDQGGYTF

V gene: TRBV28
D gene: -
clone size: -
J gene: TRBJ2-7
CDR3 DNA: TGTGCCAGCAGGCAGACTTCCTACGAGCAGTACTTC
CDR3 protein: CASRQTSYEQYF

V gene: TRBV4-2
D gene: TRBD1
clone size: -
J gene: TRBJ1-1
CDR3 DNA: TGTGCCAGCAGCCCCCTGGACAGGGAAGGGACTGAAGCTTTCTTT
CDR3 protein: CASSPLDREGTEAFF

V gene: TRBV7-8
D gene: -
clone size: -
J gene: TRBJ1-3
CDR3 DNA: TGTGCCAGCAGCTCCGGGGAAGGGAACACCATATATTTT
CDR3 protein: CASSSGEGNTIYF

V gene: TRBV7-7
D gene: -
clone size: -
J gene: TRBJ1-1
CDR3 DNA: TGTGCCAGCAGCTCCAGATTGAACACTGAAGCTTTCTTT
CDR3 protein: CASSSRLNTEAFF

V gene: TRBV7-8
D gene: TRBD1
clone size: -
J gene: TRBJ1-1
CDR3 DNA: TGTGCCAGCAGCCCCACAGGGGGTGACACTGAAGCTTTCTTT
CDR3 protein: CASSPTGGDTEAFF

V gene: TRBV2
D gene: -
clone size: -
J gene: TRBJ1-1
CDR3 DNA: TGTGCCAGCAGCCCCCTCTGGAACAGGGTGAACACTGAAGCTTTCTTT
CDR3 protein: CASSPLWNRVNTEAFF

V gene: TRBV29-1
D gene: -
clone size: -
J gene: TRBJ2-3
CDR3 DNA: TGCAGCGTGGCTAGCGAAGTTTTCCGAGATACGCAGTATTTT
CDR3 protein: CSVASEVFRDTQYF

V gene: TRBV5-6
D gene: -
clone size: -
J gene: TRBJ2-1
CDR3 DNA: TGTGCCAGCAGCCCGCTAGGGGGGGAATACAATGAGCAGTTCTTC
CDR3 protein: CASSPLGGEYNEQFF

V gene: TRBV5-1
D gene: TRBD1
clone size: once
J gene: TRBJ2-1
CDR3 DNA: TGCGCCAGCAGCTTCGGACAGGGGAATGAGCAGTTCTTC
CDR3 protein: CASSFGQGNEQFF

V gene: TRBV29-1
D gene: -
clone size: -
J gene: TRBJ1-4
CDR3 DNA: TGCAGCGTTGAAGAAAAGCAGGGGAGAAAAGAAAAACTGTTTTTT
CDR3 protein: CSVEEKQGRKEKLFF

V gene: TRBV4-1
D gene: -
clone size: -
J gene: TRBJ2-1
CDR3 DNA: TGCGCCAGCAGCCCACTAGCCCTTTCCTACAATGAGCAGTTCTTC
CDR3 protein: CASSPLALSYNEQFF

V gene: TRBV20-1
D gene: -
clone size: -
J gene: TRBJ2-1
CDR3 DNA: TGCAGTGCAGCCTCCTACAATGAGCAGTTCTTC
CDR3 protein: CSAASYNEQFF

V gene: TRBV6-2/TRBV6-3
D gene: TRBD1
clone size: -
J gene: TRBJ1-2
CDR3 DNA: TGTGCCAGCAGCTCGGACAGGGACTATGGCTACACCTTC
CDR3 protein: CASSSDRDYGYTF